This TCR beta chain was recovered during a study of shared clonotypes between healthy human individuals. Libraries were prepared by immunoSEQ multiplex PCR; TCRdb keeps only in-frame clonotypes and omits some of them. The sample includes 300,000 or so clones, around 72% of them seen just once. V lost 0 bases, J lost 4 bases, and 4 bases stayed unmatched. The CDR3 extends over 15 amino acids. Germline CDR1 is SGHRS and CDR2 is YFSETQ. This clone was seen a handful of times. Sequences were obtained from memory CD4+ T cells sorted from blood. Described subset: CD45RA-negative fraction. V usage is TRBV5-1 and J usage is TRBJ1-1; 9 bases fit TRBD1. The clonotype comes from a man aged 25 to 40 in good health. This CDR3 is CASSLATGGATEAFF. CDR3 DNA sequence: TGCGCCAGCAGCTTGGCGACAGGGGGTGCCACTGAAGCTTTCTTT.